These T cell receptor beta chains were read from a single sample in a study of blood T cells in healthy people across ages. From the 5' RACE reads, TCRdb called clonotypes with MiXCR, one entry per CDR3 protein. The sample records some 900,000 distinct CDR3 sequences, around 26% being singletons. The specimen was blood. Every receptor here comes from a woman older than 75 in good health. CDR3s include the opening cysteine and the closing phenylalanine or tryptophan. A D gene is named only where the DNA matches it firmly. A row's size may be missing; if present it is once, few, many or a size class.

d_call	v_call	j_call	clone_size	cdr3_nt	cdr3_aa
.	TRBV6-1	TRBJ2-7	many	TGTGCCAGCAGCCTTCCGGCCGGGACCTCCTACGAGCAGTACTTC	CASSLPAGTSYEQYF
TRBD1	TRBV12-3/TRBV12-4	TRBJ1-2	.	TGTGCCAGCAGTGCCCGCCCCGGGATTGGACAGGGGCACTATGGCTACACCTTC	CASSARPGIGQGHYGYTF
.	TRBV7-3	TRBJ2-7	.	TGTGCCAGCAGCTTATCCGCCAACTACGAGCAGTACTTC	CASSLSANYEQYF
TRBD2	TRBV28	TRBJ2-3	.	TGTGCCAGCAGCGTCCCGGGGGGTGGTGCAGATACGCAGTATTTT	CASSVPGGGADTQYF
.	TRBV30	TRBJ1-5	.	TGTGCCTGGAGTGCTCAGATCAATCAGCCCCGGCATTTT	CAWSAQINQPRHF
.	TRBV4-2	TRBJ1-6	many	TGTGCCAGCAGCCAAGAGGGGGTTGGATCACCCCTCCACTTT	CASSQEGVGSPLHF
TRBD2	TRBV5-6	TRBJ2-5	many	TGTGCCAGCAGCAAACGCGGGGGGAGCCAAGAGACCCAGTACTTC	CASSKRGGSQETQYF
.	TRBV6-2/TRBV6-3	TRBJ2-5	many	TGTGCCAGCAAGGAAGCGGGCGGGGAGACCCAGTACTTC	CASKEAGGETQYF
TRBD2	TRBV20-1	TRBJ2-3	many	TGCAGTGCTAGCCGGACTAGCGGGGGGGGAACAGATACGCAGTATTTT	CSASRTSGGGTDTQYF
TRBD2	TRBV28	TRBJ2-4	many	TGTGCCAGCAGGGGTGGGGGGAGGGCTGGAGAGCAGTACTTC	CASRGGGRAGEQYF
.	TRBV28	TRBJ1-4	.	TGTGCCAGCAGCGAGACAGTGGAAAAACGGTTTTTT	CASSETVEKRFF
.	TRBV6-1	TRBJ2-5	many	TGTGCCAGCATGGTCAGGGAGAAAGAGACCCAGTACTTC	CASMVREKETQYF